This TCR beta chain is drawn from a study of shared clonotypes between healthy human individuals (dated by TCRdb to the early 2020s). Background on the whole study: The cohort included three men and two women between 18 and 49 years of age. For each donor, CD4 naive and CD4 memory were each given three plates, CD8 naive was given two plates, and CD8 memory was given one plate. The study deeply sequenced blood TCR repertoires of about 5 healthy adults to estimate repertoire size and the extent of clonotype sharing between individuals. To increase sequencing depth and limit assay-specific biases, TCR repertoire library preparation and sequencing were carried out by different laboratories using diverse techniques. Each donor's leukapheresis produced roughly between about 0.85 and 10 billion PBMCs.

This clone was observed a single time. The antigen this receptor binds is unknown. No much larger clone is present one base from it, and per-base qualities are unavailable. Study-wide conclusions, independent of this receptor: Incomplete sequencing was indicated by rarefaction of sorted-subset datasets, despite the large sequencing depth. Sampling was limited to blood, and TCR repertoires in tissue likely differ from TCR repertoires in blood. Larger estimated clonotype richness was generally found for naive subsets than for memory subsets. The genetic and exposure-history diversity represented was limited by the small number of donors. About 4.5% of naive CD4, roughly 3.6% of naive CD8, approximately 2.2% of memory CD4, and about 0.4% of memory CD8 clonotypes were shared across several donors. Pairwise subsampling indicated that sequencing depth was expected to affect the degree of clonotype sharing among donors. Compared with non-shared clonotypes, the clonotypes found in all four sorted-subset donors had higher generation probabilities.

Trimming at the junction amounts to 3 bases on V and 8 bases on J, and the germline ends lie 19 bases apart. The CDR3, cysteine through phenylalanine, is 15 amino acids long. The kept DNA is CDR3 alone, 45 bases in frame from the first base. From a lookup of the germline V gene, CDR1 and CDR2 are ENHRY and SYGVKD. The donors were healthy, HIV-negative adults with no recently reported acute infections or vaccinations. All donors were Caucasian adults living in Nashville, Tennessee, USA. Magnetic negative selection was used to enrich CD4+ T cells, after which naive cells were positively selected on CD45RA and the negative fraction became the memory subset. After blood collection by leukapheresis, PBMCs were isolated using Ficoll-Histopaque density gradient centrifugation and then cryopreserved in the vapor phase of liquid nitrogen. Analytical flow cytometry was used to check the purity and quantity of every magnetically sorted T cell population. From each sorted fraction, genomic DNA was isolated and quantified by UV absorbance on a Nanodrop 2000c.

Using the deep immunoSEQ assay, TCR CDR3 regions were amplified from genomic DNA by multiplex PCR. Extracted genomic DNA from each cell subset was distributed evenly across all wells of several immunoSEQ 96-well plates, and each plate was treated as a replicate. For sorted subsets, each replicate PCR was loaded with approximately 0.2 ug genomic DNA, equivalent to about 30,000 T cell genomes. Purified libraries were quantified with a Qubit 3.0 fluorometer, sized on a Bioanalyzer 2100, and re-quantified with the KAPA Library Quantification kit. Each immunoSEQ 96-well plate was sequenced on its own single-read 150-cycle Illumina NextSeq 550 flow cell. The authors' pipeline ran thus. Because the immunoSEQ output held only junctional sequences and lacked quality scores, the filtering could not match the filtering applied to full-length reads. To assign V/J genes and CDR3, sequences were annotated against IMGT germline references using PyIR, a Python wrapper for IgBLAST v1.9. Any read was removed if the V/J assignment was weak (E-value above 1e-6), the CDR3 was missing, or the read contained stop codons, out-of-frame junctions, or ambiguous translated residues. V3J clonotypes were defined as sequences sharing the same inferred V gene, J gene, and CDR3 amino acid sequence. Percentage overlap between repertoires was computed as shared unique clonotypes divided by the size of the smaller repertoire. Repertoire richness was assessed with RTK rarefaction, the Chao1 estimator, and Recon v2.1 estimates of unobserved clonotypes. Generation probabilities were computed with OLGA for all TCRbeta clonotypes obtained by the gDNA method from a handful of donors. What TCRdb holds here is the immuneACCESS table cut down to in-frame rearrangements. Part of the clones is not present; checked against another copy, under half of the missing clones reflect an unresolved V gene, and the others are unexplained. V, J and clone size are those of that table, while D and trimming were read from the DNA. For this sample there are nearly 1,000,000 clones; roughly 72% appear just once. Of the sample, approximately 1.5% is held by the ten largest clones.

In this chain, TRBV10-3 is recombined with TRBJ1-2; TRBD1 is a possible D gene, resting on 5 matching bases. This TCR was sampled from a man aged 18 to 30 in good health. Sequencing was performed on memory CD4+ T cells sorted from blood. In the paper's terms, the cell subset or site label means: CD45RA-negative fraction. The DNA is as follows: TGTGCCATCAGTGATCTTGGAGAAGGGGCGAGGGGCTACACCTTC. It encodes CAISDLGEGARGYTF.